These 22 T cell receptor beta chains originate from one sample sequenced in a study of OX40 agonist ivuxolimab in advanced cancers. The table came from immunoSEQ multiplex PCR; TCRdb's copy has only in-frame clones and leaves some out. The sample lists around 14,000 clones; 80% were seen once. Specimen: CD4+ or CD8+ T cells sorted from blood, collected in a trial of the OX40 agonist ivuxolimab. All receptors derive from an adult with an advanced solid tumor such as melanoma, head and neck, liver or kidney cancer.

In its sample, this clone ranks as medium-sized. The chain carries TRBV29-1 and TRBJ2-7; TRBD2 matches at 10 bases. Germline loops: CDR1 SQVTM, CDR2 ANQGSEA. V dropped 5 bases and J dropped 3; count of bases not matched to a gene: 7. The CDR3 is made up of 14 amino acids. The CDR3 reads CSVYLAGDLYEQYF. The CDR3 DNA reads TGCAGCGTTTACCTAGCGGGAGATCTCTACGAGCAGTACTTC.

CDR3 in amino acids: CASNLGAGVSYNEQFF. CDR3 bases: TGTGCCAGTAACCTGGGTGCGGGAGTGTCCTACAATGAGCAGTTCTTC. The chain recombines TRBV19 with TRBJ2-1; TRBD2 aligns across 7 bases. V was pared by 7 bases and J by 1 base, with 10 bases of the junction left unmatched. Germline CDR1 LNHDA, CDR2 SQIVND (reference sequence). This CDR3 comprises 16 residues.

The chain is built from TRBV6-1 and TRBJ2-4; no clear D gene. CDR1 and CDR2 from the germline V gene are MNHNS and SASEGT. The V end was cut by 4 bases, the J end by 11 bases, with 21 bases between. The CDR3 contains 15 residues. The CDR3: CASSGNQILLGVQYF. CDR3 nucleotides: TGTGCCAGCAGTGGGAACCAGATCCTCCTTGGAGTTCAGTACTTC.

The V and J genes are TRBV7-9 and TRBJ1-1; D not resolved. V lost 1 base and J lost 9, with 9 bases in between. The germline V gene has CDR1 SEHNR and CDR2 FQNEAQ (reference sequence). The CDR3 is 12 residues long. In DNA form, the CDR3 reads TGTGCCAGCAGCTTAGTCTCAGATAAAGCTTTCTTT. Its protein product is CASSLVSDKAFF.

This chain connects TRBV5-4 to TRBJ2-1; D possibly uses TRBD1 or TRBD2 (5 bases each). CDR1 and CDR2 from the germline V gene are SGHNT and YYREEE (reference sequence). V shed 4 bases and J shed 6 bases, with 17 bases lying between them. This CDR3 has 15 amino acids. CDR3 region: CASSPHNARGNEQFF. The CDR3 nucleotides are TGTGCCAGCAGCCCCCACAACGCGAGGGGCAATGAGCAGTTCTTC.

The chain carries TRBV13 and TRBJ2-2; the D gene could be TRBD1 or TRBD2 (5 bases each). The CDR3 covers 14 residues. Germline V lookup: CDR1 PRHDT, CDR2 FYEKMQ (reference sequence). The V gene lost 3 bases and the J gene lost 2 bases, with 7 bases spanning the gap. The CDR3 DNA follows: TGTGCCAGCAGCTTGGGACGAAACACCGGGGAGCTGTTTTTT. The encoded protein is CASSLGRNTGELFF.

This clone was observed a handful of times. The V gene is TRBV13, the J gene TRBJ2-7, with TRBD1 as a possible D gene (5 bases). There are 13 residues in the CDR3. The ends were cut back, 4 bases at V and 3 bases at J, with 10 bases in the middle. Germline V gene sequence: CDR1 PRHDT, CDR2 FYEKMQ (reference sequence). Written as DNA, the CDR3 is TGTGCCAGCAGCTCACAGGAAAGCTACGAGCAGTACTTC. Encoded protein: CASSSQESYEQYF.

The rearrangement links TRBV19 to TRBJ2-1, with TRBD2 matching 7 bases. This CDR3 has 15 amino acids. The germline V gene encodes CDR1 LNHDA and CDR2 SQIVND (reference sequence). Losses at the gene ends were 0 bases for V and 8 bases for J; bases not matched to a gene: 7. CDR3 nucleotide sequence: TGTGCCAGTAGTATAGATCGTACTAGCGACGATGAGCAGTTCTTC. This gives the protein CASSIDRTSDDEQFF.

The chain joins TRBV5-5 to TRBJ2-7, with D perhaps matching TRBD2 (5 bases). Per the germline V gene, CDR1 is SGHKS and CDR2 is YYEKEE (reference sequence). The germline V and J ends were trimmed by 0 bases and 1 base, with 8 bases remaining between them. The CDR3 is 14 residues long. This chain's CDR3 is CASSLGGSSYEQYF. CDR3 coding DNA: TGTGCCAGCAGCTTGGGAGGGAGTTCCTACGAGCAGTACTTC.

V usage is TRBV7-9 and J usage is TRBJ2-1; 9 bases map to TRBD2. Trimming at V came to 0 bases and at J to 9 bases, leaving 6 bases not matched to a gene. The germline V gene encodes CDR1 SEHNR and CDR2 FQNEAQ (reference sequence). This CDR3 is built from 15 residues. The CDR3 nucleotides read TGTGCCAGCAGCTTAGCGGCGGGAGGGCCTGGTGAGCAGTTCTTC. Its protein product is CASSLAAGGPGEQFF.

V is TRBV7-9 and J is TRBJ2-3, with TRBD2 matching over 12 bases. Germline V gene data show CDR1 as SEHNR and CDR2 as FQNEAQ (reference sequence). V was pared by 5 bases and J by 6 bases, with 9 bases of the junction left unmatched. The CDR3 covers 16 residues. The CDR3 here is CASSMGLAGVGDTQYF. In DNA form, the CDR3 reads TGTGCCAGCAGCATGGGACTAGCGGGCGTCGGGGATACGCAGTATTTT. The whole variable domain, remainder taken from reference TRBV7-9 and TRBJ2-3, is DTGVSQNPRHKITKRGQNVTFRCDPISEHNRLYWYRQTLGQGPEFLTYFQNEAQLEKSRLLSDRFSAERPKGSFSTLEIQRTEQGDSAMYLCASSMGLAGVGDTQYFGPGTRLTVL.

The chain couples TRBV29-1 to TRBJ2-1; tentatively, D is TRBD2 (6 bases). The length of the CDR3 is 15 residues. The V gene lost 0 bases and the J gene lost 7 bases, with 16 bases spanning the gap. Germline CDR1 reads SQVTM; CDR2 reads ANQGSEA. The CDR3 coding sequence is TGCAGCGTTGAAGATCCAGCGGGTACCCTAAATGAGCAGTTCTTC. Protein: CSVEDPAGTLNEQFF.

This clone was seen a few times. For the CDR3, the DNA is TGTGCCAGCAGTGGACTGGATAGCAATCAGCCCCAGCATTTT. This translates into CASSGLDSNQPQHF. The rearrangement links TRBV2 to TRBJ1-5, with D hard to call. Germline CDR1 is SNHLY and CDR2 is FYNNEI. CDR3 size: 14 residues. Trimming removed 4 bases from V and 0 bases from J, with 7 bases in between.

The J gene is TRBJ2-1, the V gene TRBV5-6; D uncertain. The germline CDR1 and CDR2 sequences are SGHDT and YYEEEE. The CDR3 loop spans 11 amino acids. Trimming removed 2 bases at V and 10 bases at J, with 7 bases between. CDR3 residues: CASSFGREQFF. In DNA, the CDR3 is TGTGCCAGCAGCTTTGGCCGCGAGCAGTTCTTC.

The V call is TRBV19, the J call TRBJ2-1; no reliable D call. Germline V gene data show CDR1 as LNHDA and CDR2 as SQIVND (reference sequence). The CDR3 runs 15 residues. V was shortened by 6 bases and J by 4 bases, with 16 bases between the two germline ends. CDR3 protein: CASRLGDLTYNEQFF. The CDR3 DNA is TGTGCCAGTAGACTTGGCGATCTAACGTACAATGAGCAGTTCTTC. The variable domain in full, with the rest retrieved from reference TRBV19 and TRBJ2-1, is DGGITQSPKYLFRKEGQNVTLSCEQNLNHDAMYWYRQDPGQGLRLIYYSQIVNDFQKGDIAEGYSVSREKKESFPLTVTSAQKNPTAFYLCASRLGDLTYNEQFFGPGTRLTVL.

The CDR3 nucleotides are TGTGCCAGCAGCTCGGACAACAGGGGTCCCCAAGAGACCCAGTACTTC. Residues: CASSSDNRGPQETQYF. J is TRBJ2-5 and V is TRBV7-9; TRBD1 matches 7 bases. V lost 4 bases, J lost 1 base, and 9 bases stayed unmatched. CDR1 SEHNR and CDR2 FQNEAQ come from the germline V gene (reference sequence). The CDR3 spans 16 residues.

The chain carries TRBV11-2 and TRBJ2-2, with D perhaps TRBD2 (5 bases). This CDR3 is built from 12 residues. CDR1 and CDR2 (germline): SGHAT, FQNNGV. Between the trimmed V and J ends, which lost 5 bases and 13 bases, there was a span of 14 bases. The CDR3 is CASSHLSGRLFF. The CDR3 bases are TGTGCCAGCAGCCATCTTTCGGGAAGGCTGTTTTTT.

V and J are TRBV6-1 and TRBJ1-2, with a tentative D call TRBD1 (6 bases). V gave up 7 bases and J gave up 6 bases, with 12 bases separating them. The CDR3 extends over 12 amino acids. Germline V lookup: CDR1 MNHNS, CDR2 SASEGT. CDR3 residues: CASNQGKDGYTF. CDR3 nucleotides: TGTGCCAGCAATCAGGGGAAAGATGGCTACACCTTC.

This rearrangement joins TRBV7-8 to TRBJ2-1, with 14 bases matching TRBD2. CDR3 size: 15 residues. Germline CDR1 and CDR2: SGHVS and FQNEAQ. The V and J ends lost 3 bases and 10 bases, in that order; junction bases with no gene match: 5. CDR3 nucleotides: TGTGCCAGCAGCTTGGGGACTAGCGGGAGCAACGAGCAGTTCTTC. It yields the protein CASSLGTSGSNEQFF.

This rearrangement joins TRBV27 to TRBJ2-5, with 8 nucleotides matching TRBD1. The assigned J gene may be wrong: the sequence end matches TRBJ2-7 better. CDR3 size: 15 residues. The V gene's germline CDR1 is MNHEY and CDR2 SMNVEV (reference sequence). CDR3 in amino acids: CASSLSRGLSYEQYF. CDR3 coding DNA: TGTGCCAGCAGTTTAAGCAGGGGGCTCTCCTACGAGCAGTACTTC.

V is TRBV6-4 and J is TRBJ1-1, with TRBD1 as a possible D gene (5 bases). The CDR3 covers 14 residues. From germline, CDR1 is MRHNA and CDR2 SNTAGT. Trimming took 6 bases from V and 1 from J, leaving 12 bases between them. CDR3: CASSTTATNTEAFF. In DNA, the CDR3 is TGTGCCAGCAGCACGACAGCTACGAACACTGAAGCTTTCTTT.

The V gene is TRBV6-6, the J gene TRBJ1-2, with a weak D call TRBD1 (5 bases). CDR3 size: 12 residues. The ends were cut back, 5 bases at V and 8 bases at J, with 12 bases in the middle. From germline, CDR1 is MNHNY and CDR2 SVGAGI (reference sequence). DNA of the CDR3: TGTGCCAGCAGTCCAGGGTCACAGGGCTACACCTTC. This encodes CASSPGSQGYTF.